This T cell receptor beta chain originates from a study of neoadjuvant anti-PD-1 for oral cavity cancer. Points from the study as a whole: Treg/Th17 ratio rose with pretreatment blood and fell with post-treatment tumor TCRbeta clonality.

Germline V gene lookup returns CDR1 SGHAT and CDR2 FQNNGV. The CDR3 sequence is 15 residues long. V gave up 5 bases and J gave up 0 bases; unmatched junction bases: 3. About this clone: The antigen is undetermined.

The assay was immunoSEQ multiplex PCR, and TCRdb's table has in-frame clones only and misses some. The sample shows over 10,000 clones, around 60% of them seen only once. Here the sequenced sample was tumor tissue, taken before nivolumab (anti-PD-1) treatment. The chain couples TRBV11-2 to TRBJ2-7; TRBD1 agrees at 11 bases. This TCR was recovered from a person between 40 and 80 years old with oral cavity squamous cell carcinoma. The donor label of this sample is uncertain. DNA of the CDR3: TGTGCCAGCAGCCTCGGACAGGGGGCCTCCTACGAGCAGTACTTC. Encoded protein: CASSLGQGASYEQYF. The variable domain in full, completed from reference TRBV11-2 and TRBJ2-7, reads EAGVAQSPRYKIIEKRQSVAFWCNPISGHATLYWYQQILGQGPKLLIQFQNNGVVDDSQLPKDRFSAERLKGVDSTLKIQPAKLEDSAVYLCASSLGQGASYEQYFGPGTRLTVT.